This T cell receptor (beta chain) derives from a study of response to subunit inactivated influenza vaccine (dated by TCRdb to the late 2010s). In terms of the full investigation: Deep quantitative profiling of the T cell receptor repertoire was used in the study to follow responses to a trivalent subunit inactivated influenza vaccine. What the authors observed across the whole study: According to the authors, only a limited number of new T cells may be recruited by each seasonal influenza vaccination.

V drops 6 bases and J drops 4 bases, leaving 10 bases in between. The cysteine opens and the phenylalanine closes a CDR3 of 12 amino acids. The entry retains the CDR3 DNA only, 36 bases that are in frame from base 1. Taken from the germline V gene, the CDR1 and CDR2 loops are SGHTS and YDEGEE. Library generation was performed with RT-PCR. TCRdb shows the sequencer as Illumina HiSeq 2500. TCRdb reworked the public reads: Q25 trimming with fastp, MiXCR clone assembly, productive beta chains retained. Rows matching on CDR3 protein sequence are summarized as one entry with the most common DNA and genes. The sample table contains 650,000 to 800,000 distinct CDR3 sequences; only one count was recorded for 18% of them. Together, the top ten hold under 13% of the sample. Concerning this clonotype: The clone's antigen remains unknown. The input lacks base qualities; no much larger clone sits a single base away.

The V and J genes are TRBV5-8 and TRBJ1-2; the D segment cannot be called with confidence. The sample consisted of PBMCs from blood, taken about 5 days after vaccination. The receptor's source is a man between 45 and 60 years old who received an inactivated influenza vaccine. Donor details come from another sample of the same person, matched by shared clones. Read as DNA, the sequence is TGTGCCAGCACCCTCACCGTCTATGGCTACACCTTC. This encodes CASTLTVYGYTF.